This T cell receptor (beta chain) was identified during a study of cytomegalovirus exposure and HLA in healthy donors. Study information: An analysis done earlier identified about 100 million unique TCR beta sequences from approximately 180 million T cells. Genetic ancestry analysis placed about 80% of the 300 to 500 donors that were genotyped in the Caucasian-associated cluster.

Overall study findings and caveats: For most TCR sequences rarity was the rule, although some public TCRs occurred in many donors.

Looked up from germline, CDR1 is SGHRS and CDR2 is YFSETQ. The ends lost 3 bases at V and 5 bases at J; junction bases unmatched: 5. The CDR3 contains 15 residues. On this clone: Its cognate antigen is unknown.

Those who donated were healthy bone marrow donors. With 60 Vbeta and 13 Jbeta primers, the PCR was carried out. This table comes from immunoSEQ multiplex PCR, and its TCRdb copy is limited to in-frame clones, with some not included. This sample carries some 200,000 clones, around four fifths of them seen once, and the ten largest clones take less than 3%. Sequencing input: PBMCs. The receptor comes from a woman aged 40 to 49 in good health and CMV-seronegative. The chain carries TRBV5-1 and TRBJ2-1, with 10 bases that match TRBD1. CDR3 coding DNA: TGCGCCAGCAGCTGGACAGGGGGATCTAACAATGAGCAGTTCTTC. It translates to CASSWTGGSNNEQFF.